These T cell receptor beta chains were read from a single sample in a study of glioma-infiltrating T cells after dendritic cell vaccination. The data were produced by immunoSEQ multiplex PCR, yet TCRdb's version contains in-frame clones alone and is incomplete. This sample carries tens of thousands of clones, roughly 85% of them seen once, and the ten largest clones take roughly 8.4%. The sequencing used blood, collected after dendritic cell vaccination. All receptors come from a human donor with glioblastoma. Each CDR3 is given with its conserved first and last residue. The order of the fields is V gene, clone size, D gene, J gene, CDR3 DNA, CDR3 protein. A D gene is named only where the DNA matches it firmly. Expanded clones are given a class, and other clones once, few, many or no size at all.

>TRBV6-6|few|TRBD2|TRBJ2-1
TGTGCCAGCAGTTACTTCCGGGAGGGGTACAATGAGCAGTTCTTC
CASSYFREGYNEQFF
>TRBV21-1|-|-|TRBJ2-7
TGTGCCAGCAGCACGTCGATAGCGGGACCCTACTACGAGCAGTACTTC
CASSTSIAGPYYEQYF
>TRBV5-6|-|-|TRBJ1-5
TGTGCCAGCAGCTTCAAACGAACTAATCAGCCCCAGCATTTT
CASSFKRTNQPQHF
>TRBV7-2|-|-|TRBJ1-1
TGTGCCAGCAGCTTAAGGGGAAACACTGAAGCTTTCTTT
CASSLRGNTEAFF
>TRBV2|few|-|TRBJ1-5
TGTGCCAGCAGTGAAGAAGGGTTAGGGGTCAATCAGCCCCAGCATTTT
CASSEEGLGVNQPQHF
>TRBV5-1|-|TRBD2|TRBJ2-7
TGCGCCAGCAGCCTTTGGGGGGGTTTTTCCTACGAGCAGTACTTC
CASSLWGGFSYEQYF
>TRBV15|-|-|TRBJ1-2
TGTGCCACCAGCAGAGGGGACAACTATGGCTGCACCTTC
CATSRGDNYGCTF
>TRBV27|-|-|TRBJ2-7
TGTGCCAGCATGGTGGGCAGGGGCTCCTACGAGCAGTACTTC
CASMVGRGSYEQYF
>TRBV2|few|-|TRBJ2-7
TGTGCCAGCAAGGAGTTTATACGCGAGCAGTACTTC
CASKEFIREQYF
>TRBV28|once|TRBD1|TRBJ1-4
TGTGCCAGCAGTCCGGGGACAGGGCAAAAACTGTTTTTT
CASSPGTGQKLFF
>TRBV9|few|-|TRBJ1-5
TGTGCCAGCAGCGTAGAGGGGGTGAGCAATCAGCCCCAGCATTTT
CASSVEGVSNQPQHF
>TRBV7-9|-|-|TRBJ1-4
TGTGCCAGCAGCTTAGCTCAGGGACATAATGAAAAACTGTTTTTT
CASSLAQGHNEKLFF
>TRBV5-1|-|TRBD1|TRBJ2-7
TGCGCCAGCAGCGCCGGGACAGTTTCCTACGAGCAGTACTTC
CASSAGTVSYEQYF
>TRBV19|-|-|TRBJ1-4
TGTGCCAGTAGCAGGGAAAAACTGTTTTTT
CASSREKLFF
>TRBV4-1|-|TRBD1|TRBJ1-4
TGCGCCAGCAGCCGAAGGGCCCTGGACAGGGATGAAAAACTGTTTTTT
CASSRRALDRDEKLFF
>TRBV28|-|TRBD2|TRBJ2-1
TGTGCCAGCAGTTTGGGCGGGAGTTCCTACAATGAGCAGTTCTTC
CASSLGGSSYNEQFF
>TRBV7-2|-|-|TRBJ2-7
TGTGCCAGCAGCTTAGTTCGGGACTCCTACGAGCAGTACTTC
CASSLVRDSYEQYF
>TRBV2|-|TRBD1|TRBJ1-5
TGTGCCAGCACCTCGGACAGGCGGCCCAATCAGCCCCAGCATTTT
CASTSDRRPNQPQHF
>TRBV7-2|-|-|TRBJ2-1
TGTGCCAGCAGCTTAGAGTTTGGTCAGGGCAATGAGCAGTTCTTC
CASSLEFGQGNEQFF
>TRBV6-1|-|-|TRBJ2-7
TGTGCCAGCACCGACGACATTCCCTGGGCCTACGAGCAGTACTTC
CASTDDIPWAYEQYF
>TRBV29-1|-|TRBD1|TRBJ2-5
TGCAGCGTTTTATTTCCTCCGGGACAGGGGGCACTCCGACGCGCCGGGACCCAGTACTTC
CSVLFPPGQGALRRAGTQYF
>TRBV18|-|-|TRBJ2-5
TGTGCCAGCTCACCCCTACCGGGGGGCGGTGAGACCCAGTACTTC
CASSPLPGGGETQYF
>TRBV9|-|-|TRBJ1-3
TGTGCCAGCAGCGTAGATAGACAGACCCCTGGAAACACCATATATTTT
CASSVDRQTPGNTIYF
>TRBV29-1|-|-|TRBJ2-3
TGCAGCGTAGGGGGAACTAACACAGATACGCAGTATTTT
CSVGGTNTDTQYF